This TCR beta chain was identified in a study of blood T cells in healthy people across ages. Study-wide points: Older age coincided with a roughly linear decline in TCR beta diversity per million T cells.

Per the germline V gene, CDR1 is SGHDT and CDR2 is YYEEEE. The ends lost 0 bases at V and 8 bases at J; junction bases unmatched: 14. This CDR3 is built from 17 residues. A J-beta primer mix and a sample-barcoded 5' primer were used in a second PCR of about 7 to 12 cycles. Tagging of each cDNA molecule was performed by a template-switch adaptor with 12 random nucleotides. A single record per CDR3 protein comes from TCRdb applying MiXCR to the 5' RACE reads. The sample lists 1.5 million to 2 million distinct CDR3 sequences, roughly 28% occurring once. This clonotype showed up just once. Its antigen is not known.

This receptor was taken from a woman under 40 in good health. Material: blood. The rearrangement links TRBV5-6 to TRBJ2-1, with TRBD2 identical over 7 bases. This CDR3 is CASSLAPVAGALHEQFF. Here the CDR3 DNA reads TGTGCCAGCAGCTTGGCCCCGGTGGCGGGAGCCCTGCATGAGCAGTTCTTC.